The 10 T cell receptor beta chains presented below share a single source sample, sequenced in a study of cytomegalovirus exposure and HLA in healthy donors (dated by TCRdb to about 2017). Receptors were amplified or captured by the immunoSEQ multiplex PCR assay. For the multiplex PCR, a mixture combining 60 forward primers for TCR Vbeta segments and 13 reverse primers for TCR Jbeta segments was used. TCRdb re-hosts the immuneACCESS table, in-frame sequences only. Its copies lack some clones; in the studies checked, an unresolved V gene accounts for under half of them, and the cause for the rest is not known. This sample gives roughly 88,000 clones in total; 60% to 85% of them show up just once. Jointly, the top ten make up roughly 4.8% of the sample. The sample taken for sequencing was PBMCs. Every receptor here comes from a man aged 25-40 years in good health and CMV-seropositive.

CDR3 sequence (DNA): TGTGCCAGCAGTCCGGCAGGGTTTTCAGATACGCAGTATTTT. Amino acid sequence: CASSPAGFSDTQYF. This chain joins TRBV6-6 and TRBJ2-3; tentative D call: TRBD1 (5 bases). With 5 bases removed from V and 4 bases from J, the gap between germline ends came to 13 bases. Germline V lookup: CDR1 MNHNY, CDR2 SVGAGI (reference sequence). CDR3 size: 14 residues.

The chain is built from TRBV18 and TRBJ2-4; 8 bases agree with TRBD1. This CDR3 comprises 16 residues. Trimming cost V 6 bases and J 3 bases; bases outside gene matches: 10. Germline assignment: CDR1 KGHSH and CDR2 LQKENI. The DNA for the CDR3 is TGTGCCAGCTCGTTAACAGGGGGTGGATACAAAAACATTCAGTACTTC. This sequence encodes CASSLTGGGYKNIQYF.

V gene TRBV2 combines with J gene TRBJ1-1; D possibly corresponds to TRBD1 (5 bases). Deletions cut 6 bases from V and 7 bases from J, with 18 bases between. The CDR3 is made up of 14 amino acids. Germline loops: CDR1 SNHLY, CDR2 FYNNEI. The CDR3, as DNA: TGTGCCAGCAGGAGGGCGGGGGATACTAGTGAAGCTTTCTTT. Translation gives CASRRAGDTSEAFF.

This chain connects TRBV6-1 to TRBJ2-7, with 14 nucleotides matching TRBD2. With 5 bases clipped from V and 12 bases from J, the junction kept 15 bases outside the gene matches. Germline V gene data show CDR1 as MNHNS and CDR2 as SASEGT. This CDR3 region has 16 residues. The CDR3 is CASSQESPGLAGEAYF. The CDR3 bases are TGTGCCAGCAGTCAAGAATCCCCGGGACTAGCGGGAGAGGCGTACTTC.

The J gene is TRBJ2-5, the V gene TRBV15, with D hard to call. Germline loops: CDR1 LNHNV, CDR2 YYDKDF (reference sequence). The CDR3 is 15 amino acids. Deletions cut 0 bases from V and 4 bases from J, with 12 bases between. In nucleotides, the CDR3 is TGTGCCACCAGCAGAGATTTAAGAGGTGGAGAGACCCAGTACTTC. It translates to CATSRDLRGGETQYF.

This clone has just one count. This chain joins TRBV7-9 and TRBJ2-1; no clear D. Per the germline V gene, CDR1 is SEHNR and CDR2 is FQNEAQ (reference sequence). The CDR3 spans 11 residues. The ends were cut back, 7 bases at V and 5 bases at J, with 6 bases in the middle. The DNA of the CDR3 is TGTGCCAGCAACTCACACAATGAGCAGTTCTTC. This translates into CASNSHNEQFF.

The chain carries TRBV5-4 and TRBJ2-3, with 9 nucleotides matching TRBD1. The CDR3 has 15 amino acids. The junction had 8 bases not matched to a gene; V was cut back by 4 bases and J by 5 bases. From germline, CDR1 is SGHNT and CDR2 YYREEE (reference sequence). CDR3 protein: CASSHSTGGEDTQYF. The CDR3, as DNA: TGTGCCAGCAGCCACTCGACAGGGGGAGAAGATACGCAGTATTTT. The full variable domain, its missing parts supplied by reference TRBV5-4 and TRBJ2-3, is ETGVTQSPTHLIKTRGQQVTLRCSSQSGHNTVSWYQQALGQGPQFIFQYYREEENGRGNFPPRFSGLQFPNYSSELNVNALELDDSALYLCASSHSTGGEDTQYFGPGTRLTVL.

CDR3 DNA: TGTGCCAGCAGTGAAACAGGGCCGTATGGCTACACCTTC. This encodes CASSETGPYGYTF. The V and J genes are TRBV2 and TRBJ1-2; TRBD1 is a possible D gene (6 bases). The CDR3 extends over 13 amino acids. The germline CDR1 and CDR2 sequences are SNHLY and FYNNEI. Trimming removed 2 bases from V and 5 bases from J, with 9 bases in between.

The genes are TRBV10-3 and TRBJ1-1; D is undetermined. Deletions cut 8 bases from V and 5 bases from J, with 12 bases between. In germline, CDR1 is ENHRY, CDR2 SYGVKD. This CDR3 region has 12 residues. The CDR3, as DNA: TGTGCCATCGGCCAAGCGGGTACTGAAGCTTTCTTT. It encodes CAIGQAGTEAFF.

There are a few counts of this clone. V usage is TRBV5-4 and J usage is TRBJ1-4; 8 bases match TRBD1. CDR1 and CDR2 (germline): SGHNT, YYREEE (reference sequence). Losses at the gene ends were 4 bases for V and 8 bases for J; bases not matched to a gene: 7. This CDR3 region has 14 residues. The CDR3 nucleotides are TGTGCCAGCAGCCCAGGGGGCCGGAAGGAAAAACTGTTTTTT. It translates to CASSPGGRKEKLFF.